This T cell receptor (beta chain) stems from a study of cytomegalovirus exposure and HLA in healthy donors. The overall study: Caucasian-associated ancestry cluster membership applied to about 77% of nearly 400 genotyped donors. Study-wide results and caveats: As a later analysis revealed, most CMV-associated TCR beta chains appeared HLA-restricted.

The V gene end was trimmed by 8 bases and the J gene end by 7 bases; junction bases not matched to a gene: 8. This CDR3 is 13 amino acids long. Germline values: CDR1 SEHNR, CDR2 FQNEAQ (reference sequence). This clone occurred once. Its antigen remains unknown. Both 60 Vbeta primers and 13 Jbeta primers went into the PCR. TCRdb keeps only in-frame clones here, not all; method: immunoSEQ multiplex PCR. The sample shows more than 150,000 clones, around 80% of them seen only once. The rearrangement links TRBV7-9 to TRBJ2-1; 7 nucleotides line up with TRBD2. Sequencing input: PBMCs. This TCR was recovered from a girl aged 10 to 17 in good health and CMV-seropositive. CDR3 nucleotide sequence: TGTGCCAGCGTTGGCGGGAGATTAAATGAGCAGTTCTTC. It is translated as CASVGGRLNEQFF. Filled out from reference TRBV7-9 and TRBJ2-1, the complete variable domain reads DTGVSQNPRHKITKRGQNVTFRCDPISEHNRLYWYRQTLGQGPEFLTYFQNEAQLEKSRLLSDRFSAERPKGSFSTLEIQRTEQGDSAMYLCASVGGRLNEQFFGPGTRLTVL.